These 16 T cell receptor beta chains were all obtained from the same sample, sequenced in a study of vaccination and CD4 T cells after COVID-19. Indicated treatment: roughly 11-day PBMC culture with coronavirus spike peptide pools or control peptides (ViraFEST assay). Harvesting of the unexposed donor's CD4+ T cells predated the COVID-19 pandemic (2011-2018). Sequenced with the Oncomine TCR Beta short-read assay was DNA taken from cultured CD4+ T cells. From the PCR reads, TCRdb called clonotypes with MiXCR, one entry per CDR3 protein. The sample contains around 4,500 distinct CDR3 sequences, approximately 64% of which appear only once. Their recognized antigens are unknown. The sequenced material came from CD4+ T cells from blood, cultured in vitro. All receptors derive from a human donor in good health.

The gene calls are TRBV7-9 and TRBJ2-3; D might be TRBD2 (7 bases). V dropped 3 bases and J dropped 2 bases, with 18 bases sitting between them. Germline CDR1 reads SEHNR; CDR2 reads FQNEAQ (reference sequence). The CDR3 extends over 17 amino acids. The CDR3 loop is CASSFGGASGSTDTQYF. The CDR3 nucleotides are TGTGCCAGCAGCTTTGGGGGGGCCAGCGGGTCCACAGATACGCAGTATTTT.

This clonotype has just a few counts. The V call is TRBV7-9, the J call TRBJ2-5; TRBD2 is a possible D gene (5 bases). The length of the CDR3 is 13 residues. The V end was cut by 3 bases, the J end by 6 bases, with 11 bases between. Per the germline V gene, CDR1 is SEHNR and CDR2 is FQNEAQ (reference sequence). The CDR3 DNA reads TGTGCCAGCAGCTTTGCGGGTGGCAAGACCCAGTACTTC. Protein sequence: CASSFAGGKTQYF.

The gene calls are TRBV21-1 and TRBJ1-2; the D segment call TRBD1 is taken from the table without a DNA check. TRBV21-1 is given as a pseudogene. This CDR3 comprises 13 residues. The CDR3 is CASKGREMDGYTF. For the CDR3, the DNA is TGTGCCAGCAAGGGCAGGGAGATGGATGGCTACACCTTC.

This clonotype was counted a few times. The genes are TRBV7-9 and TRBJ1-1; the D is unclear. This CDR3 is built from 14 residues. The germline CDR1 and CDR2 sequences are SEHNR and FQNEAQ (reference sequence). The V and J ends lost 1 base and 1 base respectively, with 7 bases between them. The CDR3 is CASSLDYKNTEAFF. The DNA of the CDR3 is TGTGCCAGCAGCTTAGACTACAAGAACACTGAAGCTTTCTTT.

This chain uses TRBV7-9 with TRBJ1-2; a possible D gene is TRBD1 (5 bases). Germline CDR1 is SEHNR and CDR2 is FQNEAQ (reference sequence). Trimming removed 4 bases from V and 4 bases from J, with 13 bases in between. This CDR3 region has 14 residues. Written as DNA, the CDR3 is TGTGCCAGCAGCTCCAACAAGGGGAGCTATGGCTACACCTTC. Translation: CASSSNKGSYGYTF.

The V gene is TRBV7-9, the J gene TRBJ2-7; D call uncertain. The CDR3 consists of 17 residues. Germline V gene data show CDR1 as SEHNR and CDR2 as FQNEAQ (reference sequence). Trimming left V 2 bases short and J 0 bases short, with 17 bases between. CDR3 nucleotides: TGTGCCAGCAGCTTAACAGCTAGACTGGGAAGCTCCTACGAGCAGTACTTC. It codes for CASSLTARLGSSYEQYF.

The chain has TRBV7-9 and TRBJ2-3; maybe TRBD1 (6 bases). Between the trimmed V and J ends, which lost 1 base and 2 bases, there was a span of 10 bases. In germline, CDR1 is SEHNR, CDR2 FQNEAQ (reference sequence). CDR3 length: 15 amino acids. CDR3 loop: CASSLGDKTTDTQYF. CDR3 sequence (DNA): TGTGCCAGCAGCTTAGGGGACAAGACCACAGATACGCAGTATTTT.

The chain couples TRBV6-1 to TRBJ1-6; TRBD1 agrees at 8 bases. The CDR3 is 18 residues long. Looked up from germline, CDR1 is MNHNS and CDR2 is SASEGT. J was trimmed by 3 bases and V by 4 bases; bases with no gene match: 11. CDR3: CASSVEGQGAVYNSPLHF. CDR3 nucleotide sequence: TGTGCCAGCAGTGTTGAGGGGCAGGGGGCAGTCTATAATTCACCCCTCCACTTT.

In this sample, this clonotype turned up a few times. The CDR3 is CASSSRGSTGYTF. DNA of the CDR3: TGTGCCAGCAGCTCGAGGGGGTCTACTGGCTACACCTTC. The J gene is TRBJ1-2, the V gene TRBV7-2, with a tentative D call TRBD1 (6 bases). V lost 4 bases to trimming and J lost 7 bases, with 13 bases between them. The CDR3 contains 13 residues. Germline V gene data show CDR1 as SGHTA and CDR2 as FQGNSA.

This rearrangement joins TRBV27 to TRBJ2-7; 9 bases match TRBD1. Germline V gene lookup returns CDR1 MNHEY and CDR2 SMNVEV (reference sequence). Trimming removed 6 bases from V and 5 bases from J; junction bases left unmatched: 14. This CDR3 is built from 16 residues. For the CDR3, the DNA is TGTGCCAGCAGACAATACCGGGACAGGGAGTCCCACGAGCAGTACTTC. Translating gives CASRQYRDRESHEQYF.

In its sample, this clonotype was seen a few times. The chain joins TRBV27 to TRBJ1-5, with 8 nucleotides matching TRBD1. The CDR3 contains 15 residues. From germline, CDR1 is MNHEY and CDR2 SMNVEV (reference sequence). The ends lost 6 bases at V and 4 bases at J; junction bases unmatched: 8. CDR3 nucleotide sequence: TGTGCCAGCAGCCGACTCGGGACAGGTAATCAGCCCCAGCATTTT. Translating gives CASSRLGTGNQPQHF.

The rearrangement links TRBV6-1 to TRBJ2-4; maybe TRBD2 (6 bases). V dropped 3 bases and J dropped 2 bases, with 11 bases sitting between them. CDR1 and CDR2 from the germline V gene are MNHNS and SASEGT. The CDR3 has 15 residues. CDR3 amino acids: CASSEAGSTKNIQYF. DNA for the CDR3: TGTGCCAGCAGTGAGGCGGGGAGCACCAAAAACATTCAGTACTTC.

This clonotype is large by share. The genes are TRBV20-1 and TRBJ1-5, with a possible D match to TRBD1 (6 bases). V lost 0 bases to trimming and J lost 3 bases, with 15 bases between them. Germline V CDR1 and CDR2: DFQATT, SNEGSKA (reference sequence). The CDR3 length is 16 residues. The chain's CDR3 is CSARDLGGADNQPQHF. The CDR3 DNA sequence: TGCAGTGCTAGAGATTTGGGGGGCGCGGACAATCAGCCCCAGCATTTT.

Here the CDR3 DNA reads TGTGCCTGGAAGGGGGGGTTAAACGAGCAGTACTTC. Protein product: CAWKGGLNEQYF. The rearrangement links TRBV30 to TRBJ2-7, with D perhaps TRBD2 (7 bases). The CDR3 totals 12 residues. V dropped 4 bases and J dropped 5 bases, with 12 bases sitting between them. Per the germline V gene, CDR1 is GTSNPN and CDR2 is SVGIG (reference sequence).

The J gene is TRBJ1-5, the V gene TRBV2; unclear D gene. From germline, CDR1 is SNHLY and CDR2 FYNNEI. The V end was cut by 1 base, the J end by 0 bases, with 10 bases between. The CDR3 is made up of 16 amino acids. CDR3 DNA sequence: TGTGCCAGCAGTGAAGAATCAGTTTATAGCAATCAGCCCCAGCATTTT. Translation: CASSEESVYSNQPQHF.

This rearrangement joins TRBV10-3 to TRBJ2-7, with D maybe TRBD2 (5 bases). The germline gives CDR1 ENHRY, CDR2 SYGVKD. CDR3 length: 14 residues. V was pared by 6 bases and J by 2 bases, with 14 bases between. The CDR3 DNA reads TGTGCCATCAGCGACCTCCGGGGTGCCTACGAGCAGTACTTC. It translates to CAISDLRGAYEQYF.